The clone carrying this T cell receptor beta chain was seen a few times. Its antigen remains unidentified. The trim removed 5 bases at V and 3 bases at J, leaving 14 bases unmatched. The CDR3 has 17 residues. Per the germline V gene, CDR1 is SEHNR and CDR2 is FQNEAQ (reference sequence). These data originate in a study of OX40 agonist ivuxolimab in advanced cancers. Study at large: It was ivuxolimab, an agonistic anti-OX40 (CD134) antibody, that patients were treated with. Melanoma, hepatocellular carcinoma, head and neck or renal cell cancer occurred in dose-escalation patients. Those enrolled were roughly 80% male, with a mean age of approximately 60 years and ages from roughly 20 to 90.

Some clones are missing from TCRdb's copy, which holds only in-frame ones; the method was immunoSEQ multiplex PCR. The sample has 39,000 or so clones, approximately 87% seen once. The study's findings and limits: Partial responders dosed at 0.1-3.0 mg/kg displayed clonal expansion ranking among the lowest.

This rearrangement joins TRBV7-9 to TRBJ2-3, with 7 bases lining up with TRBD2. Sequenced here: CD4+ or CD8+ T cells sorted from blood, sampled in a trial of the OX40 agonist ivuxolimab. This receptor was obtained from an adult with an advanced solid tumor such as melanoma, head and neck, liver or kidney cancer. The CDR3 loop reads CASSILNVAGVTDTQYF. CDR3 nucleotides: TGTGCCAGCAGCATATTGAACGTGGCGGGAGTTACAGATACGCAGTATTTT.